Given below is one T cell receptor (beta chain) in context. This sample is part of a study of cytomegalovirus exposure and HLA in healthy donors. Vbeta (60) and Jbeta (13) primers were used in the PCR. Here immunoSEQ multiplex PCR was the method, and the copy in TCRdb shows in-frame clones only, minus some. Seen here are hundreds of thousands of clones, more than 60% observed once, and the top ten hold 2.5% to 3.5%. Per the germline V gene, CDR1 is MNHEY and CDR2 is SMNVEV (reference sequence). This CDR3 is 17 amino acids long. The chain recombines TRBV27 with TRBJ2-5; D might be TRBD2 (5 bases). The end of the DNA aligns better with TRBJ2-7, so the J call may be wrong. Input material: PBMCs. The TCR originated in a woman aged 55 to 70 in good health and CMV-seropositive. The CDR3 spells CASSFAPSGTLNYEQYF. In DNA, the CDR3 is TGTGCCAGCAGTTTTGCCCCGAGCGGTACCCTCAACTACGAGCAGTACTTC.